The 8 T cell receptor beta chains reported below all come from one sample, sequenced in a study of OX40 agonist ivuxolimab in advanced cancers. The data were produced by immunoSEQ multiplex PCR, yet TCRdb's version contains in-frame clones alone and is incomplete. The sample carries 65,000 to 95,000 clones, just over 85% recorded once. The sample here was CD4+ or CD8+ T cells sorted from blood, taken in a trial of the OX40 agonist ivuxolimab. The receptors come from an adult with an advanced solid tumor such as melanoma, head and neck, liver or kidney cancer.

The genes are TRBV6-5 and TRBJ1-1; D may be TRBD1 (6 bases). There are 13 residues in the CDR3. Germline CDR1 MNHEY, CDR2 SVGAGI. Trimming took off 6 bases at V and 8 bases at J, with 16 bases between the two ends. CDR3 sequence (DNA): TGTGCCAGCAGGGATAACCGGGACATCGAAGCTTTCTTT. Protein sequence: CASRDNRDIEAFF.

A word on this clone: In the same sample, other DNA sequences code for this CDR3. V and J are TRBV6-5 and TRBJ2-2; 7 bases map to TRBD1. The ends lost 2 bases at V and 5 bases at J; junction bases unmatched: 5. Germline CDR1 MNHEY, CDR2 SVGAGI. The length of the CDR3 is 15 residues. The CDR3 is CASSYKGARTGELFF. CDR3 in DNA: TGTGCCAGCAGTTACAAGGGGGCTAGAACCGGGGAGCTGTTTTTT.

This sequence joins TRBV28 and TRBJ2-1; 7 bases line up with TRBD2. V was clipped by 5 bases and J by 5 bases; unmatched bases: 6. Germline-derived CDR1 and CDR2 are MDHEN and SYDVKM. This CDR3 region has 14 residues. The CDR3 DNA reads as TGTGCCAGCAGTGGACTAGTACGAGACAATGAGCAGTTCTTC. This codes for CASSGLVRDNEQFF.

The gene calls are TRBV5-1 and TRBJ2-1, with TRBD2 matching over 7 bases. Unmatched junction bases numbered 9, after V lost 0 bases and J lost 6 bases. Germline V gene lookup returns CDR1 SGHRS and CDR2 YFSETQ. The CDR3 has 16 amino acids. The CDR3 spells CASSLVRDYAGNEQFF. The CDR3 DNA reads TGCGCCAGCAGCTTGGTCCGGGACTACGCTGGCAATGAGCAGTTCTTC.

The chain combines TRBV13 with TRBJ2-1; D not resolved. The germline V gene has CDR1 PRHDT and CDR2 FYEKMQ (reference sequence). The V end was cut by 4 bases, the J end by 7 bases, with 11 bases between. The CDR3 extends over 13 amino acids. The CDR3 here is CASSWEGLNEQFF. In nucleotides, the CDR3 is TGTGCCAGCAGCTGGGAAGGGCTGAATGAGCAGTTCTTC.

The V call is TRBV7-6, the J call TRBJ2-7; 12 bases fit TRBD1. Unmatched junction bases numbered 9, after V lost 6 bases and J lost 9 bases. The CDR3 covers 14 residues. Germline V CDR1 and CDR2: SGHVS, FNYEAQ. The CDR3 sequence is CASSLAGTGGGQYF. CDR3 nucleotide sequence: TGTGCCAGCAGTCTCGCCGGGACAGGGGGCGGGCAGTACTTC.

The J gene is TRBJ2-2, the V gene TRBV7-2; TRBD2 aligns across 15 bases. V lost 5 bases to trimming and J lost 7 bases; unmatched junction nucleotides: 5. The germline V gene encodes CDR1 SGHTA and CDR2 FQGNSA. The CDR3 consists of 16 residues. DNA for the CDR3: TGTGCCAGCAGCCCGCGGACTAGCGGGAGGGACGGGGAGCTGTTTTTT. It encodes CASSPRTSGRDGELFF.

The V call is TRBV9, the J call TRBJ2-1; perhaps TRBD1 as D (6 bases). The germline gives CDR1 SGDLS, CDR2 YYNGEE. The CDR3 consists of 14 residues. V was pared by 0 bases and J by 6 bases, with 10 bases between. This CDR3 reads CASSVASGVNEQFF. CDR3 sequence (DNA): TGTGCCAGCAGCGTAGCTTCAGGGGTCAATGAGCAGTTCTTC.